Below, one T cell receptor beta chain is given with its context. Which antigen it targets is not known. The record has no base qualities; no much larger clone is one base away. Patients with a history of autoimmune disease or receiving systemic immunosuppression were excluded from the trial. Peripheral blood for TCR sequencing was collected from all dose cohorts at baseline, on cycle 4 day 1, and on cycle 7 day 1. Samples came from an open-label, multicenter, first-in-human phase I dose-escalation trial of ivuxolimab. The trial enrolled adults with locally advanced or metastatic head and neck squamous cell, hepatocellular, melanoma or renal cell carcinoma. Before TCR sequencing, CD4+ T cells and CD8+ T cells from peripheral blood were sorted into separate populations. For sequencing of the TCRbeta CDR3 region, genomic DNA was extracted from the sorted cells. The immunoSEQ Assay was used to sequence the TCRbeta CDR3 regions. The source is immuneACCESS, and TCRdb retained only in-frame sequences with V and J called. Part of the clones is not carried over; for the studies checked, unresolved V genes explain less than half of this, and the remainder is unexplained. The sample table holds 68,000 or so clones, of which 75% to 95% were seen once. The biggest ten clones account for 1% to 1.2% of the sample.

This sample is drawn from a study of OX40 agonist ivuxolimab in advanced cancers. Context from the whole study: The costimulatory receptor OX40 (CD134) was targeted by ivuxolimab, a fully human IgG2 agonistic monoclonal antibody. Intravenous ivuxolimab was administered to patients every 2 weeks at six dose levels: 0.01, 0.1, 0.3, 1.5, 3 and 10 mg/kg. Of the 50 to 55 patients in dose escalation, approximately 20 had hepatocellular carcinoma, about 15 had melanoma, 9 had renal cell carcinoma and 9 had head and neck cancer. A male proportion of about 79% and a mean age of approximately 55 years, ranging from 23 to 79, were recorded for the dose-escalation cohort. Prior anti-PD-1, anti-PD-L1 or anti-CTLA-4 therapy was permitted, and checkpoint inhibitors had been received by around 40% of dose-escalation patients. Three dose-escalation patients achieved partial responses, one with hepatocellular carcinoma and two with cutaneous melanoma. Peripheral TCRbeta sequencing was intended to test whether TCR sequence diversity was altered and clonal T-cell expansion was caused by ivuxolimab. The paper reports the monotherapy dose-escalation portion (N of about 50 patients) of the phase I ivuxolimab trial.

Overall results and qualifications from the work: After ivuxolimab, CD8+ T cells had more expanded clones than CD4+ T cells on average. In partial responders in the 0.1-3.0 mg/kg groups, normalized peripheral clonal expansion was found to be among the lowest, especially among CD8+ T cells. At doses from 0.1 to 3.0 mg/kg, clonal expansion was seen in both CD4+ and CD8+ blood T cells between baseline and week 6. Low levels of normalized T-cell clonal expansion were also seen in some nonresponding patients. The antigen specificity of the clonally expanded peripheral T cells was not determined.

The specimen was CD4+ or CD8+ T cells sorted from blood, collected in a trial of the OX40 agonist ivuxolimab. The receptor was isolated from an adult with an advanced solid tumor such as melanoma, head and neck, liver or kidney cancer.

The CDR3 amino acid sequence is: CASSVGQHWSSYNSPLHF. At the DNA level, the sequence is TGCGCCAGCAGCGTAGGACAGCACTGGAGCTCCTATAATTCACCCCTCCACTTT. The receptor chain draws on TRBV5-1 and TRBJ1-6; a tentative D match to TRBD1 spans 6 bases. Spanning cysteine to phenylalanine, the CDR3 consists of 18 amino acids. Here the CDR3 DNA is all that survives: 54 bases in frame from base 1. Deletion took 4 bases off V and 0 bases off J, with a span of 17 bases between the germline ends. The germline V gene supplies CDR1 SGHRS and CDR2 YFSETQ.